This T cell receptor (beta chain) was profiled in a study of cytomegalovirus exposure and HLA in healthy donors. Study-level results: Later work found most CMV-associated TCR beta chains apparently HLA-restricted.

Use of 60 Vbeta and 13 Jbeta primers characterized the PCR. TCRdb's copy holds only in-frame clones and misses some; the assay was immunoSEQ multiplex PCR. This repertoire shows roughly 38,000 clones, less than 85% found once; its top ten account for about 8%. A remark on this clone: Its antigen remains unknown.

From germline, CDR1 is SGHVS and CDR2 FNYEAQ. V lost 1 base and J lost 5, with 17 bases in between. This CDR3 region has 16 residues. Sequences were obtained from PBMCs. V is TRBV7-6 and J is TRBJ1-1; no reliable D call. The TCR comes from a woman aged 25 to 39 in good health and CMV-seropositive. The DNA of the CDR3 is TGTGCCAGCAGCTTAGGATATTTATCAGGATATACTGAAGCTTTCTTT. Its translation: CASSLGYLSGYTEAFF.